This T cell receptor beta chain comes out of a study of blood T cells in healthy people across ages. V shed 4 bases and J shed 5 bases, with 15 bases lying between them. The length of the CDR3 is 14 residues. Germline V CDR1 and CDR2: SGHTA, FQGNSA. Sample-barcoded 5' priming and a J-beta primer mix drove a second PCR of 7 to 11 cycles. From the 5' RACE reads, TCRdb called clonotypes with MiXCR, one entry per CDR3 protein. This repertoire shows approximately 400,000 distinct CDR3 sequences, approximately 47% found once; its top ten account for 51%. The gene calls are TRBV7-2 and TRBJ2-7; possibly TRBD1 or TRBD2 for D (5 bases each). The sequence was collected from a man aged 55-75 years in good health. What was sequenced was blood. The CDR3 DNA reads TGTGCCAGCAGCTCGGGACCCTTTCTGAACGAGCAGTACTTC. This gives the protein CASSSGPFLNEQYF. The variable domain in full, completed from reference TRBV7-2 and TRBJ2-7, reads GAGVSQSPSNKVTEKGKDVELRCDPISGHTALYWYRQSLGQGLEFLIYFQGNSAPDKSGLPSDRFSAERTGGSVSTLTIQRTQQEDSAVYLCASSSGPFLNEQYFGPGTRLTVT.